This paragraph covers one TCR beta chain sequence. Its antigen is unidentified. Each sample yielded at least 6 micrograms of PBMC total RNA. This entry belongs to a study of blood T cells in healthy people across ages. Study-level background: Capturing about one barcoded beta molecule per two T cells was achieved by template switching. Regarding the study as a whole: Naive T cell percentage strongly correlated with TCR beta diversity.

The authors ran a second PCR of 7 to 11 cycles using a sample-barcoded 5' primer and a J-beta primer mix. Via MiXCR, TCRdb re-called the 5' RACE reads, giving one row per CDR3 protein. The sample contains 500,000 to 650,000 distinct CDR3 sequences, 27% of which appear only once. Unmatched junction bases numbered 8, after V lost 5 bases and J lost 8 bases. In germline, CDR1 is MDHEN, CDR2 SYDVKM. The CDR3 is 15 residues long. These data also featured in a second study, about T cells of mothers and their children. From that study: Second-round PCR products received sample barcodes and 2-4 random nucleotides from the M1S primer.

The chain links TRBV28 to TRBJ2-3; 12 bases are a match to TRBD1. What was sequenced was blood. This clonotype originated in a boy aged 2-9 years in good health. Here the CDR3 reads CASSRDRGQKGTQYF. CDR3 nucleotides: TGTGCCAGCAGTCGGGACAGGGGGCAAAAAGGTACGCAGTATTTT.